These 23 T cell receptor beta chains share one sample of origin, sequenced in a study of blood T cells in healthy people across ages. A second PCR, run for roughly 6 to 11 cycles, used a sample-barcoded 5' primer plus a J-beta primer mix. TCRdb reprocessed the 5' RACE reads with MiXCR, giving one entry per CDR3 protein. Here the sample spans fewer than 800,000 distinct CDR3 sequences, 32% being singletons. The sample taken for sequencing was blood. The receptors stem from a woman of 80 years or more in good health.

This chain connects TRBV14 to TRBJ2-2; D is ambiguous. The CDR3 is made up of 15 amino acids. V gave up 2 bases and J gave up 2 bases, with 9 bases separating them. Germline CDR1 SGHDN, CDR2 FVKESK. The CDR3 spells CASSQMGFNTGELFF. For the CDR3, the DNA is TGTGCCAGCAGCCAAATGGGCTTTAACACCGGGGAGCTGTTTTTT.

This chain's CDR3 is CSAEKRDIPFF. The CDR3 DNA follows: TGCAGCGCGGAAAAGCGGGACATTCCGTTCTTC. The V and J genes are TRBV29-1 and TRBJ2-1, with a tentative D call TRBD2 (7 bases). Germline lookup yields CDR1 SQVTM and CDR2 ANQGSEA. V gave up 7 bases and J gave up 15 bases, with 19 bases separating them. The CDR3 is 11 amino acids.

The table lists this clonotype with many counts. J is TRBJ2-1 and V is TRBV6-1, with 10 bases lining up with TRBD2. The germline CDR1 and CDR2 sequences are MNHNS and SASEGT. Unmatched junction bases numbered 4, after V lost 3 bases and J lost 5 bases. This CDR3 comprises 15 residues. The CDR3, as DNA: TGTGCCAGCAGTGATCTAGCGGGGGCCAACAATGAGCAGTTCTTC. Protein sequence: CASSDLAGANNEQFF.

This clonotype showed up many times. This sequence joins TRBV5-6 and TRBJ2-1; 12 nucleotides line up with TRBD2. The CDR3 runs 15 residues. Trimming took 0 bases from V and 5 from J; bases not matched to a gene: 0. Germline lookup yields CDR1 SGHDT and CDR2 YYEEEE. CDR3 loop: CASSLGLAGDNEQFF. CDR3 nucleotide sequence: TGTGCCAGCAGCTTGGGACTAGCGGGGGACAATGAGCAGTTCTTC. The full variable domain, in which reference TRBV5-6 and TRBJ2-1 provide the parts outside the CDR3, is DAGVTQSPTHLIKTRGQQVTLRCSPKSGHDTVSWYQQALGQGPQFIFQYYEEEERQRGNFPDRFSGHQFPNYSSELNVNALLLGDSALYLCASSLGLAGDNEQFFGPGTRLTVL.

This clonotype was counted ten times or more. In nucleotides, the CDR3 is TGTGCCAGCAGCTTATCGGCTAGCGGGGATACGCAGTATTTT. The encoded protein is CASSLSASGDTQYF. The chain couples TRBV7-9 to TRBJ2-3, with 8 bases aligning to TRBD2. From germline, CDR1 is SEHNR and CDR2 FQNEAQ (reference sequence). This CDR3 spans 14 amino acids. The J segment lost 6 bases and the V segment lost 2 bases, leaving 4 bases of the junction unmatched. Based on the CDR3 plus reference TRBV7-9 and TRBJ2-3, the full variable domain is DTGVSQNPRHKITKRGQNVTFRCDPISEHNRLYWYRQTLGQGPEFLTYFQNEAQLEKSRLLSDRFSAERPKGSFSTLEIQRTEQGDSAMYLCASSLSASGDTQYFGPGTRLTVL.

This clonotype came up many times. The V call is TRBV27, the J call TRBJ1-2; 7 nucleotides match TRBD1. J gave up 1 base and V 3 bases, and 2 bases lay outside the gene matches. The CDR3 extends over 14 amino acids. The germline CDR1 and CDR2 sequences are MNHEY and SMNVEV (reference sequence). The CDR3 protein is CASSLNRGNYGYTF. As DNA, the CDR3 is TGTGCCAGCAGTTTGAACAGGGGTAACTATGGCTACACCTTC.

In its sample, this clonotype was seen many times. The chain employs TRBV28 and TRBJ1-1; D possibly corresponds to TRBD1 (6 bases). CDR3 length: 14 residues. Germline CDR1 reads MDHEN; CDR2 reads SYDVKM. V shed 7 bases and J shed 4 bases, with 16 bases lying between them. CDR3 sequence (DNA): TGTGCCAGCAACGGGCCGCAGGGGAGCACTGAAGCTTTCTTT. Translated: CASNGPQGSTEAFF.

This clonotype was seen ten or more times. The V gene is TRBV5-5, the J gene TRBJ2-7, with D possibly TRBD2 on 6 matching bases. Germline CDR1 is SGHKS and CDR2 is YYEKEE (reference sequence). The V and J ends lost 1 base and 6 bases respectively, with 11 bases between them. This CDR3 has 13 residues. The CDR3, as DNA: TGTGCCAGCAGCTTGACCTCCGGGGGCGAGCAGTACTTC. Translated: CASSLTSGGEQYF.

In regard to this clonotype: A clone one base away is much larger, so this may be a read error. The chain couples TRBV20-1 to TRBJ1-5; D call uncertain. The CDR3 extends over 14 amino acids. Germline loops: CDR1 DFQATT, CDR2 SNEGSKA (reference sequence). This CDR3 is CSAREGIYNQPRHF. The CDR3 region has the DNA TGCAGTGCAAGAGAGGGAATCTACAATCAGCCCCGGCATTTT.

Of note for this clonotype: The germline gene is not matched at one end of the junction; a read error may be the cause. This chain uses TRBV20-1 with TRBJ2-1; D ambiguous. Per germline, CDR1 DFQATT and CDR2 SNEGSKA (reference sequence). CDR3 size: 12 residues. The CDR3 bases are TGCAGTGCTAGCCCTGGGCGCGATGAGCAGGTCTTC. Its translation: CSASPGRDEQVF.

The rearrangement links TRBV5-1 to TRBJ2-4; no definite D call. This CDR3 comprises 18 residues. CDR1 is SGHRS, CDR2 YFSETQ, per germline. The V gene lost 0 bases and the J gene lost 0 bases, with 16 bases spanning the gap. The CDR3, as DNA: TGCGCCAGCAGCTTGGAGGCAGCCCGGAAAATAGCCAAAAACATTCAGTACTTC. Amino acid sequence: CASSLEAARKIAKNIQYF.

This clonotype was recorded only once. Being one base from a much bigger clone, this may be a read error. The chain employs TRBV7-6 and TRBJ2-1; possible D gene TRBD2, 5 bases. The CDR3 totals 13 residues. CDR1 is SGHVS, CDR2 FNYEAQ, per germline. Trimming left V 5 bases short and J 7 bases short, with 12 bases between. The CDR3 protein is CASSRLSGNEQFF. The CDR3 DNA is TGTGCCAGCAGCCGTTTATCGGGGAATGAGCAGTTCTTC.

At least ten counts were recorded for this clonotype. The chain uses TRBV7-2 and TRBJ2-6; D is possibly TRBD1 (5 bases). The V and J ends lost 1 base and 1 base respectively, with 11 bases between them. CDR1 and CDR2 (germline): SGHTA, FQGNSA. The CDR3 is 17 residues long. This CDR3 reads CASSLGITGSGANVLTF. The CDR3 DNA is TGTGCCAGCAGCTTAGGCATCACAGGTTCTGGGGCCAACGTCCTGACTTTC.

In its sample, this clonotype was seen many times. The V gene is TRBV6-5, the J gene TRBJ2-3; D may correspond to TRBD1 or TRBD2 (7 bases each). Trimming left V 6 bases short and J 2 bases short, with 15 bases between. Germline CDR1 and CDR2: MNHEY and SVGAGI. The CDR3 consists of 15 residues. The chain's CDR3 is CASSPGGAATDTQYF. CDR3 bases: TGTGCCAGCAGCCCAGGGGGGGCCGCCACAGATACGCAGTATTTT.

In the case of this clonotype: A much bigger clone sits one base away, suggesting this may be a read error. The rearrangement links TRBV3-1 to TRBJ2-7, with 8 positions matching TRBD1. Germline trimming cut 4 bases from V and 7 bases from J; bases unmatched to any gene: 12. CDR1 LGHDT and CDR2 YNNKEL come from the germline V gene (reference sequence). The CDR3 length is 15 residues. CDR3 nucleotide sequence: TGTGCCAGCAGCCTCGCGGCAGGGGGCAACGATGAGCAGTACTTC. Amino acid sequence: CASSLAAGGNDEQYF.

The table lists this clonotype with many counts. The chain couples TRBV29-1 to TRBJ1-2; D might be TRBD1 (5 bases). CDR1 SQVTM and CDR2 ANQGSEA come from the germline V gene. V was pared by 4 bases and J by 4 bases, with 19 bases between. This CDR3 spans 15 amino acids. The CDR3 here is CSVGLGLGGRYGYTF. The CDR3 bases are TGCAGCGTTGGATTGGGACTCGGAGGTCGCTATGGCTACACCTTC.

The chain joins TRBV27 to TRBJ2-7; 7 nucleotides line up with TRBD1. Germline values: CDR1 MNHEY, CDR2 SMNVEV (reference sequence). The CDR3 is 13 residues long. With 5 bases clipped from V and 6 bases from J, the junction kept 7 bases outside the gene matches. CDR3 residues: CASSPTGSGEQYF. The CDR3 bases are TGTGCCAGCAGTCCGACAGGGTCGGGCGAGCAGTACTTC.

This clonotype was counted many times. V usage is TRBV12-3 or TRBV12-4 and J usage is TRBJ1-2, with D hard to call. Trimming removed 3 bases from V and 7 bases from J, with 12 bases in between. The length of the CDR3 is 13 residues. In DNA, the CDR3 is TGTGCCAGCAGTTTTGGTGGCAGGCCTGGCTACACCTTC. As protein: CASSFGGRPGYTF.

Turning to this clonotype: The CDR3 carries no conserved terminal phenylalanine or tryptophan, so it likely arises from a read error. The gene calls are TRBV29-1 and TRBJ1-2, with D unresolved. V was cut by 7 bases and J by 1 base, with 13 bases left in between. CDR1 and CDR2 (germline): SQVTM, ANQGSEA. The CDR3 sequence is 13 residues long. This CDR3 reads CSAPTRNNYGYTY. The CDR3 DNA reads as TGCAGCGCGCCGACAAGGAATAACTATGGCTACACCTAC.

The table lists this clonotype with a count of one. The chain links TRBV30 to TRBJ1-1; no clear D. Per the germline V gene, CDR1 is GTSNPN and CDR2 is SVGIG (reference sequence). The V end was cut by 4 bases, the J end by 1 base, with 7 bases between. The CDR3 is 12 residues long. The CDR3 sequence is CAWNGGNTEAFF. Written as DNA, the CDR3 is TGTGCCTGGAATGGAGGGAACACTGAAGCTTTCTTT.

The chain has TRBV20-1 and TRBJ1-1; possibly TRBD1 for D (5 bases). The CDR3 has 14 amino acids. Trimming pared 4 bases from V and 0 bases from J, leaving 12 bases between. Germline CDR1 and CDR2: DFQATT and SNEGSKA (reference sequence). Here the CDR3 DNA reads TGCAGTGCTATGGCAGGGTCCATGAACACTGAAGCTTTCTTT. Its protein product is CSAMAGSMNTEAFF.

This clonotype is a singleton in its sample. Likely a read error: the CDR3 ends without its conserved phenylalanine or tryptophan. The CDR3 reads CATSRDETGQGTGELFC. CDR3 bases: TGCGCCACCAGCAGAGATGAGACAGGGCAGGGCACCGGGGAGCTGTTTTGT. The chain links TRBV15 to TRBJ2-2, with TRBD1 matching over 7 bases. From germline, CDR1 is LNHNV and CDR2 YYDKDF (reference sequence). This CDR3 has 17 amino acids.

In its sample, this clonotype was seen many times. The DNA of the CDR3 is TGTGCCAGCAGAAGACGCGGAGGCCTATACGAGCAGTACTTC. Protein sequence: CASRRRGGLYEQYF. This chain connects TRBV6-2 or TRBV6-3 to TRBJ2-7, with D possibly matching TRBD2 (5 bases). The ends were cut back, 6 bases at V and 4 bases at J, with 16 bases in the middle. CDR1 and CDR2 from the germline V gene are MNHEY and SVGEGT. The CDR3 covers 14 residues.